This T cell receptor (beta chain) was recovered during a study of blood T cells in healthy people across ages. In germline, CDR1 is SGHTA, CDR2 FQGTGA. Trimming took off 4 bases at V and 5 bases at J, with 20 bases between the two ends. This CDR3 contains 16 residues. Overall study results and limits: Comparison with aged donors showed that long-lived donors had more naive CD4+ cells and higher diversity.

As for this clonotype: Its antigen is undetermined.

The second PCR ran roughly 7 to 12 cycles with a sample-barcoded 5' primer and J-beta primers. TCRdb recomputed calls from the 5' RACE reads with MiXCR, one row per CDR3 protein. Of about 780,000 distinct CDR3 sequences listed, under 30% are singletons. The same data also went into a second study, on T cells of mothers and their children. That work states: Primer M1S, used in the second PCR, introduced sample barcodes and 2-4 random nucleotides. Sequencing returned over 9.5 million TCR beta CDR3 reads per mother and roughly 3 million per child.

The chain is built from TRBV7-3 and TRBJ2-5, with D tentatively TRBD2 (6 bases). Material for sequencing was blood. The source is a boy aged 5-17 years in good health. CDR3 nucleotide sequence: TGTGCCAGCAGCTCTAAGGCTAGCGTGGGTGTGGAGACCCAGTACTTC. It specifies CASSSKASVGVETQYF.